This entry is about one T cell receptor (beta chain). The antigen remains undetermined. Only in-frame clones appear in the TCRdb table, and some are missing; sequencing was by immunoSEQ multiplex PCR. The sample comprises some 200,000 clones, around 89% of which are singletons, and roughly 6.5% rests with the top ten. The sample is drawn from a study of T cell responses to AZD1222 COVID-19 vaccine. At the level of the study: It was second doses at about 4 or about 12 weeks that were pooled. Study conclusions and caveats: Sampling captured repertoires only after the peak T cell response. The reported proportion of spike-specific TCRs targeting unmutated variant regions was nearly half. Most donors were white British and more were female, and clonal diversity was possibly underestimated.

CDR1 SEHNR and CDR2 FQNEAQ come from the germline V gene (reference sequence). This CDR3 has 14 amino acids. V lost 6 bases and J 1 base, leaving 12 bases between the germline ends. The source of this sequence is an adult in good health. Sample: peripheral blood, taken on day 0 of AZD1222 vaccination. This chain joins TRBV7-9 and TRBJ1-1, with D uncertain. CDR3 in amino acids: CASREYLPNTEAFF. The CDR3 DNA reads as TGTGCCAGCAGAGAATATCTTCCGAACACTGAAGCTTTCTTT.